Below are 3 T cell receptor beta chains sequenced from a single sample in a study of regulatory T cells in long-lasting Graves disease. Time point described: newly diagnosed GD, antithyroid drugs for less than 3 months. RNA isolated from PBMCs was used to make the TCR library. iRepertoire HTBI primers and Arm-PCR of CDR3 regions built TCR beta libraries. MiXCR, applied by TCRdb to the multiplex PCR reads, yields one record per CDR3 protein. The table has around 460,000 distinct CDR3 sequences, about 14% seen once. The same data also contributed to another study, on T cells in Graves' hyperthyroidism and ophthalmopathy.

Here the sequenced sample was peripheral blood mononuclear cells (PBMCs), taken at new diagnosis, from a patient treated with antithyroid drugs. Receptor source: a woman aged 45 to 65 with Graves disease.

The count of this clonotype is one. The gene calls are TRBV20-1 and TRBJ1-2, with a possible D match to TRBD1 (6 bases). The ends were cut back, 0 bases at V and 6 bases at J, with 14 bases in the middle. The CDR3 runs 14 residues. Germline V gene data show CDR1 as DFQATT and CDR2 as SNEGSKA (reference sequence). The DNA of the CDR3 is TGCAGTGCTAGAGATCGGGGGGCCGCAGATGGCTACACCTTC. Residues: CSARDRGAADGYTF.

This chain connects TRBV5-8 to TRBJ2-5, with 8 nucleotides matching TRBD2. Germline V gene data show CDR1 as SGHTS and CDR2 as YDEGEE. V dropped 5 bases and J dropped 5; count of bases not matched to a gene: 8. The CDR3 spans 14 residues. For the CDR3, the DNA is TGTGCCAGCAGACCAGCGGGAGCAGCGGAGACCCAGTACTTC. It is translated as CASRPAGAAETQYF.

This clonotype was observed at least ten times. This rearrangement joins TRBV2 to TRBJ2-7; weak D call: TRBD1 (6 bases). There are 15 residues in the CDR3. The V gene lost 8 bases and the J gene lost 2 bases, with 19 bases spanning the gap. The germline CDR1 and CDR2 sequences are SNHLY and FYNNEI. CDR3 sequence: CASCPMGAGTYEQYF. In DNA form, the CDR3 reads TGTGCCAGCTGTCCGATGGGGGCAGGGACCTACGAGCAGTACTTC.